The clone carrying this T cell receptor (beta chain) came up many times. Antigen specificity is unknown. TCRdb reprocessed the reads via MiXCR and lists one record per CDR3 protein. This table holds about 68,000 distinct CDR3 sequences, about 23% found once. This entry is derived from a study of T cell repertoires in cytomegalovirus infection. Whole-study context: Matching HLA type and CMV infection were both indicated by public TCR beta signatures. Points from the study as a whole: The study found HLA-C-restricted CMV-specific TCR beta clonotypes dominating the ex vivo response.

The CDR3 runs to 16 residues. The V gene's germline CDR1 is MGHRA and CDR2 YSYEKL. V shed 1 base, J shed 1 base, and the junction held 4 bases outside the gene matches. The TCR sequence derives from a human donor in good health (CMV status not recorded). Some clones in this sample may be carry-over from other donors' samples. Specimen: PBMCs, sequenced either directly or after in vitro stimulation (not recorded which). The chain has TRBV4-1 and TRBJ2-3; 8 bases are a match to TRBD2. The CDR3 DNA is TGCGCCAGCAGCCAAGTACTAGCGGCCCGCACAGATACGCAGTATTTT. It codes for CASSQVLAARTDTQYF.